The entry below gives a single T cell receptor beta chain sequence along with its context. As yet, its antigen is unknown. For CDR3 and TCR beta VDJ profiling, genomic DNA was the template used. MiXCR, applied by TCRdb to the reads, yields one record per CDR3 protein. This sample has approximately 70,000 distinct CDR3 sequences, with about 50% found just once. The data stem from a study of CD8+CD57+ T cells in acquired aplastic anemia. Study at large: Mean yield of DNA from sorted CD4+ and CD8+ cells was roughly 3.4 ug. There were 10 million to 12 million reads, on average, for CD4+ cells from healthy donors.

Study-level findings and limits: Shared by patients and controls, approximately 28 CD8+ CDR3s were abundant in patients. Researchers reported that CD8+ Simpson's diversity was not significantly different in patients versus controls.

CDR1 is SGHRS and CDR2 is YFSETQ in the germline V gene. After removal of 4 bases from V and 1 base from J, the junction contained 6 bases not matched to a gene. The CDR3 runs 15 residues. The chain uses TRBV5-1 and TRBJ1-1, with 8 bases aligning to TRBD1. Sequencing was done on a sample of sorted CD4+, CD8+, or CD8+CD57+ T cells (not recorded which) from PBMCs. This TCR came from a human donor in good health, serving as a control. The DNA of the CDR3 is TGCGCCAGCAGCGCAGGGGGCGCGGGGAACACTGAAGCTTTCTTT. Its translation: CASSAGGAGNTEAFF.